The T cell receptor (beta chain) under discussion was sequenced for a study of T cell responses to AZD1222 COVID-19 vaccine. Turning to the study itself: Pooling of second doses given at about 4 or about 12 weeks was done.

Germline trimming cut 3 bases from V and 3 bases from J; bases unmatched to any gene: 2. Germline CDR1 is MNHNS and CDR2 is SASEGT. CDR3 length: 13 residues. General study findings and limits: A mostly white British donor set with more females was recruited, and clonal diversity was possibly underestimated. Only a handful of individuals given AZD1222 were seropositive at baseline. Vaccine-related CD4 TCRs covered spike, predominating at 160-218 and 743-854.

Clones were read by immunoSEQ multiplex PCR, and TCRdb kept only the in-frame ones, dropping some. This sample carries 75,000 to 100,000 clones, 80% to 90% of them seen once, and the ten largest clones take 1.5% to 2%. This clone was seen a single time. Its antigen remains unidentified. The sequencing here drew on peripheral blood, taken on day 0 of AZD1222 vaccination. The chain recombines TRBV6-1 with TRBJ2-7; 7 bases match TRBD2. The clonotype originates from an adult in good health. The CDR3 reads CASSDREDYEQYF. The CDR3 DNA reads as TGTGCCAGCAGTGATCGGGAGGACTACGAGCAGTACTTC.